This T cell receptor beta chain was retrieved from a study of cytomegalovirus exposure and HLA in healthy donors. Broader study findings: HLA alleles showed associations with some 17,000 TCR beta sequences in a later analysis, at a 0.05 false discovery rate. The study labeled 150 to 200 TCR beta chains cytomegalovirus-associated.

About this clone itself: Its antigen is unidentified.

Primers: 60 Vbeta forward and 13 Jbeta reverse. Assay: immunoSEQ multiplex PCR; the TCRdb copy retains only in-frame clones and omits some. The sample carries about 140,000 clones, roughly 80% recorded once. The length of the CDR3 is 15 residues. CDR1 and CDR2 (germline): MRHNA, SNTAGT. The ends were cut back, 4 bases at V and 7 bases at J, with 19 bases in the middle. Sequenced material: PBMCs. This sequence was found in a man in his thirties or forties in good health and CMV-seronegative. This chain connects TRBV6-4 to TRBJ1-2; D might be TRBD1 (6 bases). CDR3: CASSVSGTSQSGYTF. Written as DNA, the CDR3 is TGTGCCAGCAGTGTCTCCGGGACATCCCAAAGTGGCTACACCTTC.